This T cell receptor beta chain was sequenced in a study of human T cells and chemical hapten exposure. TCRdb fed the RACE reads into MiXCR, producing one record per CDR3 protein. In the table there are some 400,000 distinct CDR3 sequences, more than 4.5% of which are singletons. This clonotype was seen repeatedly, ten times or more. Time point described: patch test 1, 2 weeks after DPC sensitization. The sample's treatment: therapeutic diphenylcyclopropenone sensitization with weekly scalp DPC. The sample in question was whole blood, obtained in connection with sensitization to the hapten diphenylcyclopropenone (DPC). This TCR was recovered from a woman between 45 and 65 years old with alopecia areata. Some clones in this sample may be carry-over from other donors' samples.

In nucleotides, the CDR3 is TGTGCTTCGGGGCCCGATAAGGATACGCAGTATTTT. Translating gives CASGPDKDTQYF. This chain uses TRBV12-5 with TRBJ2-3; D possibly uses TRBD1 or TRBD2 (5 bases each). V lost 11 bases to trimming and J lost 6 bases, with 15 bases between them. Per germline, CDR1 LGHNT and CDR2 FRNRAP. The CDR3 is made up of 12 amino acids. Drawing the rest from reference TRBV12-5 and TRBJ2-3, the complete variable domain is DARVTQTPRHKVTEMGQEVTMRCQPILGHNTVFWYRQTMMQGLELLAYFRNRAPLDDSGMPKDRFSAEMPDATLATLKIQPSEPRDSAVYFCASGPDKDTQYFGPGTRLTVL.